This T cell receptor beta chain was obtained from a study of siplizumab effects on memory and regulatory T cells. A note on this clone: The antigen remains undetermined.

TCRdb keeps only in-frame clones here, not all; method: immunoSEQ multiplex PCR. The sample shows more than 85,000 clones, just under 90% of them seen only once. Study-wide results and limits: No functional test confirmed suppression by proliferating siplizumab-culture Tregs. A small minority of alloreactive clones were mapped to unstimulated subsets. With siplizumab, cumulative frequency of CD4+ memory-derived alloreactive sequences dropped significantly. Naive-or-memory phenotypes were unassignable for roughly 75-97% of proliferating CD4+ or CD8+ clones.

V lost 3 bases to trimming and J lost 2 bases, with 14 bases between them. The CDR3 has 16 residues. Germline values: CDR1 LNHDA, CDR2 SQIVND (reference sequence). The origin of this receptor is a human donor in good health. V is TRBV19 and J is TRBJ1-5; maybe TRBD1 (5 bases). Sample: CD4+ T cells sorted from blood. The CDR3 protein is CASSMSGGVGNQPQHF. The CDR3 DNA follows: TGTGCCAGTAGTATGAGCGGGGGAGTAGGCAATCAGCCCCAGCATTTT.